A single sample gave rise to the 24 T cell receptor beta chains below, sequenced in a study of Ad26.COV2.S vaccination and SARS-CoV-2 variants. Here immunoSEQ multiplex PCR was the method, and the copy in TCRdb shows in-frame clones only, minus some. The sample contains about 410,000 clones, 92% of which appear only once. Treatment indicated: some 20 received Ad26.COV2.S at low or high dose, single or two shots; about 5 received placebo; per-sample allocation not given. All samples were drawn on day 63, counting from the first vaccine or placebo injection. The input for sequencing was peripheral blood, taken in a trial of Ad26.COV2.S vaccine versus placebo. The receptor set was obtained from a person aged 18-60 years who received the Ad26.COV2.S COVID-19 vaccine or a placebo.

The CDR3 spells CASSPVQQETQYF. In DNA, the CDR3 is TGTGCCAGCTCACCAGTCCAGCAAGAGACCCAGTACTTC. The genes are TRBV18 and TRBJ2-5; the D is unclear. Trimming cost V 2 bases and J 2 bases, with 6 bases left between them. From germline, CDR1 is KGHSH and CDR2 LQKENI. CDR3 length: 13 residues.

The genes are TRBV18 and TRBJ1-5, with 12 bases fitting TRBD1. In germline, CDR1 is KGHSH, CDR2 LQKENI. J gave up 3 bases and V 0 bases, and 3 bases lay outside the gene matches. The CDR3 consists of 17 residues. The CDR3 DNA sequence: TGTGCCAGCTCACCACCGGGACAGGGGGCTATCAATCAGCCCCAGCATTTT. Amino acid sequence: CASSPPGQGAINQPQHF.

This rearrangement joins TRBV28 to TRBJ1-2; 10 nucleotides align to TRBD1. The CDR3 spans 16 residues. Per the germline V gene, CDR1 is MDHEN and CDR2 is SYDVKM. The J segment lost 2 bases and the V segment lost 6 bases, leaving 9 bases of the junction unmatched. The CDR3 DNA follows: TGTGCCAGCAGACCCCGCCGGGACAGGGGAAACTATGGCTACACCTTC. Residues: CASRPRRDRGNYGYTF.

The rearrangement joins TRBV19 to TRBJ2-3; TRBD1 matches at 8 bases. The ends lost 10 bases at V and 6 bases at J; junction bases unmatched: 9. Germline lookup yields CDR1 LNHDA and CDR2 SQIVND (reference sequence). This CDR3 spans 13 amino acids. CDR3 in amino acids: CATRGRGRDTQYF. The CDR3 DNA reads as TGTGCCACCAGGGGGCGCGGGCGGGATACGCAGTATTTT.

The genes are TRBV19 and TRBJ2-2; 8 bases are a match to TRBD2. This CDR3 spans 15 amino acids. In germline, CDR1 is LNHDA, CDR2 SQIVND (reference sequence). The trim removed 10 bases at V and 7 bases at J, leaving 14 bases unmatched. CDR3 nucleotide sequence: TGTGCCACCCAGACCAGCGGGGGTTCTATCGGGGAGCTGTTTTTT. As protein: CATQTSGGSIGELFF.

This clone was detected once. The chain combines TRBV18 with TRBJ2-1; 7 positions match TRBD2. CDR3 length: 15 amino acids. The V segment lost 3 bases and the J segment 0 bases; nucleotides outside the gene matches: 2. Looked up from germline, CDR1 is KGHSH and CDR2 is LQKENI. CDR3 amino acids: CASSPGGSSYNEQFF. CDR3 coding DNA: TGTGCCAGCTCACCCGGGGGGAGCTCCTACAATGAGCAGTTCTTC.

The chain is built from TRBV30 and TRBJ1-2; 8 bases match TRBD1. V dropped 4 bases and J dropped 4; count of bases not matched to a gene: 2. The germline CDR1 and CDR2 sequences are GTSNPN and SVGIG (reference sequence). The CDR3 loop spans 12 amino acids. As DNA, the CDR3 is TGTGCCTGGACAGGGGGCTTCTATGGCTACACCTTC. This codes for CAWTGGFYGYTF.

This clone has a single count. V gene TRBV27 combines with J gene TRBJ1-2; D unresolved. The germline V gene has CDR1 MNHEY and CDR2 SMNVEV (reference sequence). The CDR3 extends over 14 amino acids. Trimming removed 8 bases at V and 4 bases at J, with 17 bases between. In DNA, the CDR3 is TGTGCCAGCTCCCCCGGCGAGACCAGCTATGGCTACACCTTC. Protein sequence: CASSPGETSYGYTF.

The chain links TRBV28 to TRBJ1-2, with 8 nucleotides matching TRBD1. The CDR3 length is 14 residues. CDR1 and CDR2 (germline): MDHEN, SYDVKM. Trimming removed 2 bases from V and 4 bases from J; junction bases left unmatched: 3. Here the CDR3 reads CASSLRTGTYGYTF. The CDR3 DNA sequence: TGTGCCAGCAGTTTACGGACAGGGACCTATGGCTACACCTTC.

The chain combines TRBV7-2 with TRBJ1-2; 9 nucleotides agree with TRBD1. The CDR3 is 13 residues long. Germline lookup yields CDR1 SGHTA and CDR2 FQGNSA. After removal of 5 bases from V and 6 bases from J, the junction contained 4 bases not matched to a gene. CDR3 DNA sequence: TGTGCCAGCAGCGAGACAGGGGGGCATGGCTACACCTTC. Protein: CASSETGGHGYTF.

Notes on this clone: The germline gene is not matched at one end of the junction; a read error may be the cause. The chain couples TRBV3-1 (or the pseudogene TRBV3-2) to TRBJ2-1, with 8 bases matching TRBD2. The CDR3 consists of 16 residues. Germline V gene data show CDR1 as LGHDT and CDR2 as YNNKEL (reference sequence). This CDR3 is CASSQDLRGVYSEQFF. In DNA form, the CDR3 reads TGTGCCAGCAGCCAAGATCTGCGGGGGGTTTACAGTGAGCAGTTCTTC.

The rearrangement uses TRBV19 and TRBJ1-6, with D maybe TRBD1 (5 bases). The CDR3 has 13 residues. The V gene's germline CDR1 is LNHDA and CDR2 SQIVND (reference sequence). V was trimmed by 2 bases and J by 8 bases, leaving 7 bases between them. CDR3 coding DNA: TGTGCCAGTAGTATAAGGGGCGATTCACCCCTCCACTTT. Its translation: CASSIRGDSPLHF. The variable domain in full, with the rest retrieved from reference TRBV19 and TRBJ1-6, is DGGITQSPKYLFRKEGQNVTLSCEQNLNHDAMYWYRQDPGQGLRLIYYSQIVNDFQKGDIAEGYSVSREKKESFPLTVTSAQKNPTAFYLCASSIRGDSPLHFGNGTRLTVT.

This chain joins TRBV30 and TRBJ1-1, with 7 bases fitting TRBD1. The length of the CDR3 is 12 residues. V dropped 2 bases and J dropped 5; count of bases not matched to a gene: 2. Germline CDR1 reads GTSNPN; CDR2 reads SVGIG (reference sequence). The CDR3 sequence: CAWSLTGTEAFF. DNA of the CDR3: TGTGCCTGGAGTCTGACAGGGACTGAAGCTTTCTTT.

V and J are TRBV6-2 or TRBV6-3 and TRBJ1-4; D unclear. Germline V gives CDR1 MNHEY, CDR2 SVGEGT. The CDR3 contains 17 residues. Trimming left V 0 bases short and J 6 bases short, with 17 bases between. CDR3 DNA: TGTGCCAGCAGTTACTCCGCTCGGTACCAGCTCGATGAAAAACTGTTTTTT. This encodes CASSYSARYQLDEKLFF.

The chain carries TRBV27 and TRBJ2-1; TRBD2 matches 12 bases. J was trimmed by 8 bases and V by 6 bases; bases with no gene match: 8. This CDR3 has 15 residues. CDR1 MNHEY and CDR2 SMNVEV come from the germline V gene (reference sequence). The CDR3: CASRSLAGGKYEQFF. CDR3 coding DNA: TGTGCCAGCAGGTCCCTAGCGGGGGGGAAATATGAGCAGTTCTTC.

The chain recombines TRBV9 with TRBJ2-3; TRBD1 might be the D (5 bases). Between the trimmed V and J ends, which lost 0 bases and 3 bases, there was a span of 11 bases. This CDR3 has 15 amino acids. The germline V gene encodes CDR1 SGDLS and CDR2 YYNGEE. The CDR3 nucleotides read TGTGCCAGCAGCGTAGCAGGGTACCTTACAGATACGCAGTATTTT. This translates into CASSVAGYLTDTQYF.

The chain employs TRBV14 and TRBJ2-3, with no clear D. The CDR3 totals 18 residues. Deletions cut 3 bases from V and 0 bases from J, with 19 bases between. Per germline, CDR1 SGHDN and CDR2 FVKESK. In DNA form, the CDR3 reads TGTGCCAGCAGCCACTCACCGATACGTAAAACTAGCACAGATACGCAGTATTTT. Translating it yields CASSHSPIRKTSTDTQYF.

This chain connects TRBV5-1 to TRBJ2-2; tentative D call: TRBD1 (6 bases). The CDR3 totals 15 residues. V shed 6 bases and J shed 1 base, with 13 bases lying between them. Looked up from germline, CDR1 is SGHRS and CDR2 is YFSETQ. Here the CDR3 DNA reads TGCGCCAGCACCACAGGGACCGTGAACACCGGGGAGCTGTTTTTT. Protein sequence: CASTTGTVNTGELFF.

The rearrangement uses TRBV30 and TRBJ1-3; 10 nucleotides agree with TRBD1. This CDR3 spans 14 amino acids. J lost 2 bases, V lost 3 bases, and 1 base had no gene match. CDR1 GTSNPN and CDR2 SVGIG come from the germline V gene (reference sequence). The CDR3 protein is CAWRDRGTGNTIYF. The CDR3 coding sequence is TGTGCCTGGAGGGACAGGGGGACTGGAAACACCATATATTTT.

The rearrangement links TRBV5-1 to TRBJ2-3; 10 bases agree with TRBD2. V lost 0 bases to trimming and J lost 4 bases; unmatched junction nucleotides: 8. Germline values: CDR1 SGHRS, CDR2 YFSETQ. The CDR3 has 17 amino acids. CDR3 coding DNA: TGCGCCAGCAGCTTGGCCCTAGCGGGGGAAAGGGCAGATACGCAGTATTTT. It encodes CASSLALAGERADTQYF.

The chain carries TRBV11-2 and TRBJ2-7; TRBD2 agrees at 13 bases. The J segment lost 6 bases and the V segment lost 5 bases, leaving 7 bases of the junction unmatched. The CDR3 runs 15 residues. Per the germline V gene, CDR1 is SGHAT and CDR2 is FQNNGV. DNA of the CDR3: TGTGCCAGCAGCCGGACTAGCGGGGGAGTTTCCGAGCAGTACTTC. It is translated as CASSRTSGGVSEQYF.

The chain recombines TRBV5-1 with TRBJ2-3; TRBD2 is a possible D gene (6 bases). CDR3 size: 15 residues. The germline V and J ends were trimmed by 2 bases and 1 base, with 11 bases remaining between them. Germline CDR1 reads SGHRS; CDR2 reads YFSETQ. CDR3 protein: CASSFRRGRTDTQYF. CDR3 DNA: TGCGCCAGCAGCTTCCGGCGGGGCCGCACAGATACGCAGTATTTT. The full variable domain, completed using reference TRBV5-1 and TRBJ2-3, is KAGVTQTPRYLIKTRGQQVTLSCSPISGHRSVSWYQQTPGQGLQFLFEYFSETQRNKGNFPGRFSGRQFSNSRSEMNVSTLELGDSALYLCASSFRRGRTDTQYFGPGTRLTVL.

The rearrangement joins TRBV7-2 to TRBJ2-5, with D uncertain. With 3 bases removed from V and 5 bases from J, the gap between germline ends came to 10 bases. In germline, CDR1 is SGHTA, CDR2 FQGNSA. This CDR3 region has 13 residues. CDR3 loop: CASSFGQLETQYF. In DNA form, the CDR3 reads TGTGCCAGCAGCTTTGGCCAGTTGGAGACCCAGTACTTC.

The chain recombines TRBV3-1 (or the pseudogene TRBV3-2) with TRBJ1-3; D is undetermined. Trimming removed 6 bases at V and 0 bases at J, with 6 bases between. CDR1 is LGHDT and CDR2 is YNNKEL in the germline V gene (reference sequence). This CDR3 contains 13 residues. The CDR3: CASRQSSGNTIYF. The CDR3 region has the DNA TGTGCCAGCAGACAGAGCTCTGGAAACACCATATATTTT.